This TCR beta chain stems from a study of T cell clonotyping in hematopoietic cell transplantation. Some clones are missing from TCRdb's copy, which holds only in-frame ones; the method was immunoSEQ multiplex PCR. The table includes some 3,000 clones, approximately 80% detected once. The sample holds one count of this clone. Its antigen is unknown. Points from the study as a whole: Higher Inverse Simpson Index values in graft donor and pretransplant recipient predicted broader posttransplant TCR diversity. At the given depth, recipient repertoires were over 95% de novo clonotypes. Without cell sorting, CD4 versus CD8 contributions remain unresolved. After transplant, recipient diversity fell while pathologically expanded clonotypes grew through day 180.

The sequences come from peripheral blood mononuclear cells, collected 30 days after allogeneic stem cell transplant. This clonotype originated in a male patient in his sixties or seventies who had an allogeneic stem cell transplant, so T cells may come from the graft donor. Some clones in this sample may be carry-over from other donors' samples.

CDR3 residues: CATGRVAGVNSDTQYF. CDR3 DNA: TGTGCCACAGGGAGAGTGGCGGGAGTCAACTCAGATACGCAGTATTTT. The chain couples TRBV7-2 to TRBJ2-3; 7 nucleotides align to TRBD2. The CDR3 runs 16 residues. Per germline, CDR1 SGHTA and CDR2 FQGNSA. V was pared by 10 bases and J by 4 bases, with 17 bases of the junction left unmatched.